The table lists the clone carrying this T cell receptor beta chain with many counts. MiXCR, run by TCRdb on the RT-PCR reads, gives a single entry per CDR3 protein. The top ten hold around 6% of the sample, which has about 960,000 distinct CDR3 sequences, around 17% seen once. This CDR3 has 14 residues. From germline, CDR1 is ENHRY and CDR2 SYGVKD. Trimming took 10 bases from V and 6 from J, leaving 19 bases between them. This sample was taken from a study of patients and donors after allogeneic stem cell transplantation. The source material was blood, either unsorted or a sorted T cell fraction (not recorded which). V gene TRBV10-3 combines with J gene TRBJ2-1; D gene unclear. This receptor was taken from a human donor who was either an allogeneic HSCT recipient or a stem cell or donor lymphocyte infusion donor (not recorded which). It is not recorded whose cells these are; they may come from a transplant donor. The CDR3 DNA is TGTGCCAGCAAGTCGACGATAGGGCTCAATGAGCAGTTCTTC. It is translated as CASKSTIGLNEQFF.